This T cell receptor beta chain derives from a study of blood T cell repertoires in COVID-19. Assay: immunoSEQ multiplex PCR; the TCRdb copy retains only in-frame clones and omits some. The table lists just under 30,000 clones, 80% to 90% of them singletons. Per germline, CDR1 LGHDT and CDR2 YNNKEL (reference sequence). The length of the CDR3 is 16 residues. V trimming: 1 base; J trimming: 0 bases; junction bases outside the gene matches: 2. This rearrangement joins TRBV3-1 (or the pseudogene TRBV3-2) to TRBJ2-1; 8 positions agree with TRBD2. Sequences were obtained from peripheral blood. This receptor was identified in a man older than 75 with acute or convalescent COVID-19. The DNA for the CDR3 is TGTGCCAGCAGCCAAGGGGCGGGGGGCTCCTACAATGAGCAGTTCTTC. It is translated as CASSQGAGGSYNEQFF.